This TCR beta chain was recorded in a study of cytomegalovirus exposure and HLA in healthy donors. Germline loops: CDR1 MNHNS, CDR2 SASEGT. Trimming at V came to 7 bases and at J to 7 bases, leaving 13 bases not matched to a gene. The CDR3 is 15 amino acids. Both 60 Vbeta primers and 13 Jbeta primers went into the PCR. Clones were read by immunoSEQ multiplex PCR, and TCRdb kept only the in-frame ones, dropping some. This table has around 150,000 clones, roughly 77% appearing once. The sequencing sample was made of PBMCs. The chain joins TRBV6-1 to TRBJ1-2; 9 bases match TRBD1. The receptor comes from a man in his thirties or forties in good health and CMV-seronegative. CDR3 protein: CASTEPTGQGGGYTF. The CDR3 region has the DNA TGTGCCAGCACAGAACCGACGGGACAGGGAGGTGGCTACACCTTC.